This T cell receptor beta chain was sequenced for a study of cytomegalovirus exposure and HLA in healthy donors. There are 13 residues in the CDR3. The germline CDR1 and CDR2 sequences are SGDLS and YYNGEE. Trimming cost V 7 bases and J 0 bases, with 5 bases left between them. Use of 60 Vbeta and 13 Jbeta primers characterized the PCR. Repertoires were generated with immunoSEQ multiplex PCR, while TCRdb's copy carries only in-frame clones and drops some. The table shows 97,000 or so clones, with approximately 78% occurring only once. Sequencing was performed on PBMCs. This sequence was found in a man between 35 and 55 years old in good health and CMV-seronegative. The V and J genes are TRBV9 and TRBJ2-6; unclear D gene. The CDR3 sequence is CASWSSGANVLTF. DNA of the CDR3: TGTGCCAGCTGGAGCTCTGGGGCCAACGTCCTGACTTTC.